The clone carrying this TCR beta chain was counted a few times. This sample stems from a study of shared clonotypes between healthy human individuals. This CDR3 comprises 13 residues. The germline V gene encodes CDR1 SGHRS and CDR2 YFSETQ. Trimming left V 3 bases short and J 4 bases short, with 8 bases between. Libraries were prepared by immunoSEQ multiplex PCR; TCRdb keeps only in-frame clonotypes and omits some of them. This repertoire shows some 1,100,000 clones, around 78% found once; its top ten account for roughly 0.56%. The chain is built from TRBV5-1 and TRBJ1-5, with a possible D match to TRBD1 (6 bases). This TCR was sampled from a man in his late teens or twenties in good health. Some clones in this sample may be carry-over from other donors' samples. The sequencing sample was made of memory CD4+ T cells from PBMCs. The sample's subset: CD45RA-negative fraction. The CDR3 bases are TGCGCCAGCAGCTCAGGGGAGAATCAGCCCCAGCATTTT. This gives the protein CASSSGENQPQHF.